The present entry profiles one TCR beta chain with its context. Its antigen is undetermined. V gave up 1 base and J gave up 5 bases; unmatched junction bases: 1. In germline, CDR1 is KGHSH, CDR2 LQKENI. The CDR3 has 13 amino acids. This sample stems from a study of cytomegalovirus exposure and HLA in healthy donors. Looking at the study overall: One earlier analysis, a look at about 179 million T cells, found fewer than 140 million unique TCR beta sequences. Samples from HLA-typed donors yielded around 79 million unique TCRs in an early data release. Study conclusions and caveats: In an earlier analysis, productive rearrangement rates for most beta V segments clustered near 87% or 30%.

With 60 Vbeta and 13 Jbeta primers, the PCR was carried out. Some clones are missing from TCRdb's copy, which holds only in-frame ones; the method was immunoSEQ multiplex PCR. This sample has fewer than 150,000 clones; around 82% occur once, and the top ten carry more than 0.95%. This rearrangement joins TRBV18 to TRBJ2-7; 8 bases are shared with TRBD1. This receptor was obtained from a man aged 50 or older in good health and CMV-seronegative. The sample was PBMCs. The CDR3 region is CASSPQDRDEQYF. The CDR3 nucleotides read TGTGCCAGCTCACCACAGGACAGGGACGAGCAGTACTTC. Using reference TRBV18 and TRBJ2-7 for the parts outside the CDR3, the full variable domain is NAGVMQNPRHLVRRRGQEARLRCSPMKGHSHVYWYRQLPEEGLKFMVYLQKENIIDESGMPKERFSAEFPKEGPSILRIQQVVRGDSAAYFCASSPQDRDEQYFGPGTRLTVT.